This T cell receptor (beta chain) appears in the sequencing data of a study of T cell responses to AZD1222 COVID-19 vaccine. General study findings and limits: White British people made up most donors, females outnumbered males, and clonal diversity was possibly underestimated. Researchers report vaccine-associated CD4 TCRs spanning spike, with dominance at 160-218 and 743-854. Close to half of all spike-specific TCRs reportedly target regions of the variants that are unmutated.

The method was immunoSEQ multiplex PCR; TCRdb's version includes in-frame clones alone and lacks a portion of them. The table records under 70,000 clones, around 84% of them present only once. Turning to this clone: Its target is unknown.

The CDR3 contains 12 residues. Germline V gene data show CDR1 as SQVTM and CDR2 as ANQGSEA. Trimming left V 5 bases short and J 1 base short, with 9 bases between. This clonotype originated in an adult in good health. The sequencing used peripheral blood, collected on day 0 of AZD1222 vaccination. This chain uses TRBV29-1 with TRBJ2-7; D is unclear. The CDR3: CSVNSLSYEQYF. The CDR3 nucleotides are TGCAGCGTTAACAGTCTTTCCTACGAGCAGTACTTC.